These T cell receptor beta chains were read from a single sample in a study of cytomegalovirus exposure and HLA in healthy donors. Repertoires were generated with immunoSEQ multiplex PCR, while TCRdb's copy carries only in-frame clones and drops some. The repertoire holds nearly 200,000 clones, 65% to 85% seen once, with 0.098% in the top ten. The sample taken for sequencing was PBMCs. Source of these receptors: a boy under 10 years old in good health and CMV-seronegative. Both conserved end residues are part of each CDR3. The D gene is left open where the match is weak. The size entry is marked missing in some rows and otherwise reads once, few, many or a size class.

TRBV7-9	-	TRBJ2-7	-	TGTGCCAGCAGCTTGGTTGCAGGGGTCGAGCAGTACTTC	CASSLVAGVEQYF
TRBV9	TRBD2	TRBJ2-6	-	TGTGCCAGCAGCGGAGGGACTAGCGGGGGGGCTTCTGGGGCCAACGTCCTGACTTTC	CASSGGTSGGASGANVLTF
TRBV7-2	-	TRBJ2-7	-	TGTGCCAGCAGCTTAGCCGCCGGGAATTACGAGCAGTACTTC	CASSLAAGNYEQYF
TRBV12-5	TRBD1	TRBJ1-1	-	TGTGCTAGTGGTGACAGGGGAGGGCGGAACACTGAAGCTTTCTTT	CASGDRGGRNTEAFF
TRBV6-6	TRBD2	TRBJ2-5	-	TGTGCCAGCAGTTACTCCCGGACTAGCGTACAAGAGACCCAGTACTTC	CASSYSRTSVQETQYF
TRBV4-1	-	TRBJ2-2	-	TGCGCCAGCAGCCAAGTAGTCACCGGGGAGCTGTTTTTT	CASSQVVTGELFF
TRBV5-1	-	TRBJ2-5	-	TGCGCCAGCAGCACAGGAGTTTCGGAGACCCAGTACTTC	CASSTGVSETQYF
TRBV15	TRBD1	TRBJ2-7	-	TGTGCCACCAGCAGGAGGACAGGGGGCCCCTACGAGCAGTACTTC	CATSRRTGGPYEQYF
TRBV7-9	-	TRBJ1-6	-	TGTGCCAGCAGCTTCCCGGGAGCTACGGATTCACCCCTCCACTTT	CASSFPGATDSPLHF
TRBV6-5	-	TRBJ2-2	-	TGTGCCAGCAGTTTTGGCAGGTCGACCACCGGGGAGCTGTTTTTT	CASSFGRSTTGELFF
TRBV11-2	-	TRBJ2-1	few	TGTGCCAGCAGCCTTAGCGCGTCGTGGGCGCAGTTCTTC	CASSLSASWAQFF
TRBV7-9	TRBD1	TRBJ1-2	-	TGTGCCAGCAGCTTACCCGACAGGGGCTATGGCTACACCTTC	CASSLPDRGYGYTF
TRBV2	-	TRBJ1-6	-	TGTGCCAGCAGTGACGGGAGCTCCTATAATTCACCCCTCCACTTT	CASSDGSSYNSPLHF
TRBV13	-	TRBJ2-3	-	TGTGCCAGCAGCCGAGGCGCAGGGCAGGATCCCTATAGCACAGATACGCAGTATTTT	CASSRGAGQDPYSTDTQYF
TRBV7-2	-	TRBJ2-7	-	TGTGCCAGCAGCTTCCACAGGGAGGGAGAGCAGTACTTC	CASSFHREGEQYF
TRBV4-3	-	TRBJ1-4	-	TGCGCCAGCAGCCTCGGGAGTGCAACTAATGAAAAACTGTTTTTT	CASSLGSATNEKLFF
TRBV5-1	-	TRBJ1-3	few	TGCGCCAGCAGCTTGGGACTGTACTCTGGAAACACCATATATTTT	CASSLGLYSGNTIYF
TRBV6-1	-	TRBJ2-3	-	TGTGCCAGCAGGGTGGGGGCCGGGGATACGCAGTATTTT	CASRVGAGDTQYF
TRBV19	-	TRBJ2-3	-	TGTGCCAGTAGCCAGGGGGAGGGGCGGGGGGCATCCACAGATACGCAGTATTTT	CASSQGEGRGASTDTQYF
TRBV2	-	TRBJ2-7	-	TGTGCCAGCAAGCCAGGGGATGTCTCCTACGAGCAGTACTTC	CASKPGDVSYEQYF
TRBV20-1	TRBD2	TRBJ2-3	-	TGCAGTGCTTCCCGGGGGGACTCGCAGTATTTT	CSASRGDSQYF
TRBV11-2	TRBD1	TRBJ1-2	-	TGTGCCAGCAGCTTAGGGGGACAGAGCTATGGCTACACCTTC	CASSLGGQSYGYTF
TRBV7-3	TRBD2	TRBJ2-1	-	TGTGCCAGCAGCTTAAGGGGCGGGGGGGCTGGTTACAATGAGCAGTTCTTC	CASSLRGGGAGYNEQFF
TRBV27	-	TRBJ2-7	-	TGTGCCAGCAGTCCGGCGGCGGTCTCCTACGAGCAGTACTTC	CASSPAAVSYEQYF
TRBV9	-	TRBJ1-2	-	TGTGCCAGCAGCGTAGGTCAGGGCCACTATGGCTACACCTTC	CASSVGQGHYGYTF
TRBV6-5	TRBD1	TRBJ1-5	-	TGTGCCAGCAGTTACTTAGGACAGGGCCGTAATCAGCCCCAGCATTTT	CASSYLGQGRNQPQHF
TRBV4-2	TRBD1	TRBJ2-5	-	TGTGCCAGCAGCCAAGGGAGGACAGGCTCCACTGGGCAAGAGACCCAGTACTTC	CASSQGRTGSTGQETQYF
TRBV11-2	TRBD1	TRBJ2-1	-	TGTGCCAGCAGCCCCCGGGACAGTCCCGGCAATGAGCAGTTCTTC	CASSPRDSPGNEQFF
TRBV29-1	TRBD2	TRBJ2-5	-	TGCAGCGTCGAGACTAGCGGGGGGTACCAAGAGACCCAGTACTTC	CSVETSGGYQETQYF
TRBV11-2	-	TRBJ1-2	-	TGTGCCAGCAGCTTATTTCAGGGTTCTAACTATGGCTACACCTTC	CASSLFQGSNYGYTF
TRBV15	TRBD2	TRBJ2-5	-	TGTGCCACCAGCAGCGGACTAGCCCACCGCCAAGAGACCCAGTACTTC	CATSSGLAHRQETQYF
TRBV15	TRBD2	TRBJ2-1	-	TGTGCCACCAGCAGAGAGAGGGCCGGGGGGGCCTACAATGAGCAGTTCTTC	CATSRERAGGAYNEQFF
TRBV2	-	TRBJ2-7	-	TGTGCCAGCAGTGACCCAACGGGAGCTTCCTACGAGCAGTACTTC	CASSDPTGASYEQYF
TRBV9	-	TRBJ2-7	-	TGTGCCAGCAGCGTAGCCGGCGTGGGCCAAGAGGGAGAGCAGTACTTC	CASSVAGVGQEGEQYF
TRBV9	TRBD2	TRBJ2-1	-	TGTGCCAGCAGCGTAGGCGGGGGGGCCTACAATGAGCAGTTCTTC	CASSVGGGAYNEQFF
TRBV7-2	-	TRBJ2-5	-	TGTGCCAGCAGCTTAGCCCGGACAGTTCCAGAGACCCAGTACTTC	CASSLARTVPETQYF
TRBV6-6	-	TRBJ1-2	-	TGTGCCAGCAGTCCGGGGGGGGCTTATACTTATGGCTACACCTTC	CASSPGGAYTYGYTF
TRBV7-3	-	TRBJ2-3	once	TGTGCCAGCAGCTTAACGAGGCTGGATACGCAGTATTTT	CASSLTRLDTQYF
TRBV29-1	TRBD2	TRBJ2-3	once	TGCAGCGTTGAAGTCGGGCGGGGGTTAGCGGGGTTCGCAGATACGCAGTATTTT	CSVEVGRGLAGFADTQYF
TRBV19	-	TRBJ1-5	-	TGTGCCAGTAGTATCTGGGCTGGACAGTATCAGCCCCAGCATTTT	CASSIWAGQYQPQHF
TRBV6-5	-	TRBJ1-5	-	TGTGCCAGCAGTTACTCACAGCTCAATCAGCCCCAGCATTTT	CASSYSQLNQPQHF
TRBV4-1	-	TRBJ1-1	few	TGCGCCAGCAGCCAAGCAAGGGGGTCCTGGGAGAACACTGAAGCTTTCTTT	CASSQARGSWENTEAFF
TRBV5-5	TRBD1	TRBJ1-2	-	TGTGCCAGCAGCTTGGCGACAGGGCACTATGGCTACACCTTC	CASSLATGHYGYTF
TRBV7-8	TRBD1	TRBJ1-2	few	TGTGCCAGCAGCTTTCAGGGGGAATTCTATGGCTACACCTTC	CASSFQGEFYGYTF
TRBV6-1	TRBD1	TRBJ2-7	once	TGTGCCAGCAGGGGGGGGAGACAGGGGGCTCACGAGCAGTACTTC	CASRGGRQGAHEQYF
TRBV5-1	-	TRBJ1-6	-	TGCGCCAGCAGTTTAGCGGGAGTATATAATTCACCCCTCCACTTT	CASSLAGVYNSPLHF
TRBV29-1	TRBD1	TRBJ1-1	-	TGCAGCGTTGAGTACCGGGACAGGGGGCAGGCGCATACTGAAGCTTTCTTT	CSVEYRDRGQAHTEAFF
TRBV9	TRBD2	TRBJ2-3	few	TGTGCCAGCAGCGTTCTAGCGGGGGGCACAGATACGCAGTATTTT	CASSVLAGGTDTQYF
TRBV2	-	TRBJ1-5	-	TGTGCCAGCAGTGAAGCGGGAAGTAGGGGTCAGCCCCAGCATTTT	CASSEAGSRGQPQHF
TRBV4-1	-	TRBJ1-6	few	TGCGCCAGCAGCCAAGAAACGGGTTCCGGGGATAATTCACCCCTCCACTTT	CASSQETGSGDNSPLHF
TRBV7-3	TRBD1	TRBJ1-1	few	TGTGCCAGCAGCTTAGGGGGGACAGTCACTGAAGCTTTCTTT	CASSLGGTVTEAFF